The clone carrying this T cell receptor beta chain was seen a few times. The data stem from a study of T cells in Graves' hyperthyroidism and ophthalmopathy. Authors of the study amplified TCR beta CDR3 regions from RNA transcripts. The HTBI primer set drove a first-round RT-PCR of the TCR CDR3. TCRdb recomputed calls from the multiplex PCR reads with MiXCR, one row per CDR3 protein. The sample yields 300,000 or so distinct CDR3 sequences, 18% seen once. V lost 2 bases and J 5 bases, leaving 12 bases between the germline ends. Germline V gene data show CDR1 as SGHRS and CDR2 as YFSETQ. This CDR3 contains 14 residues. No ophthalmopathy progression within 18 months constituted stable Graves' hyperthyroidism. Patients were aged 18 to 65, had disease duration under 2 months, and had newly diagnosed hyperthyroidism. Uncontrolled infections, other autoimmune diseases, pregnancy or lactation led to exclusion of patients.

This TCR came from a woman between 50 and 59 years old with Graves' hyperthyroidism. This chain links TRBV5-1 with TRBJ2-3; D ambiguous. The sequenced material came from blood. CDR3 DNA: TGCGCCAGCAGCTTTGTTGACCCTGGAGATACGCAGTATTTT. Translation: CASSFVDPGDTQYF.